These 12 T cell receptor beta chains share one sample of origin, sequenced in a study of early T cells in non-severe SARS-CoV-2 infection. Via MiXCR, TCRdb re-called the 5' RACE reads, giving one row per CDR3 protein. The table has about 69,000 distinct CDR3 sequences, roughly 13% seen once. The sample consisted of whole blood. The receptors originated from an adult who was a healthcare worker with PCR-confirmed SARS-CoV-2 infection or an uninfected control (not recorded which).

DNA for the CDR3: TGTGCCAGCGGAAGCCCCGGGTCGACCGGGGAGCTGTTTTTT. Protein sequence: CASGSPGSTGELFF. The chain couples TRBV28 to TRBJ2-2, with D unclear. The V end was cut by 8 bases, the J end by 5 bases, with 15 bases between. There are 14 residues in the CDR3. The germline CDR1 and CDR2 sequences are MDHEN and SYDVKM.

This clonotype turned up a few times. The chain recombines TRBV5-4 with TRBJ2-3, with D possibly being TRBD2 (6 bases). V gave up 2 bases and J gave up 2 bases, with 12 bases separating them. Germline CDR1 and CDR2: SGHNT and YYREEE (reference sequence). The CDR3 is 15 residues long. CDR3 DNA sequence: TGTGCCAGCAGCTTCGGGACTCGGACCACAGATACGCAGTATTTT. It codes for CASSFGTRTTDTQYF.

Only a few counts were recorded for this clonotype. The rearrangement joins TRBV4-3 to TRBJ2-7; 11 bases map to TRBD1. The junction had 5 bases not matched to a gene; V was cut back by 6 bases and J by 4 bases. Germline CDR1 and CDR2: LGHNA and YSLEER. This CDR3 contains 14 residues. The CDR3 nucleotides are TGCGCCAGCAGTCCGGGACAGGGGGGGTACGAGCAGTACTTC. Protein sequence: CASSPGQGGYEQYF.

The chain links TRBV12-5 to TRBJ1-1; tentative D call: TRBD1 (5 bases). This CDR3 spans 13 amino acids. The ends were cut back, 0 bases at V and 7 bases at J, with 9 bases in the middle. The germline CDR1 and CDR2 sequences are LGHNT and FRNRAP. The CDR3 nucleotides read TGTGCTAGTGGTTTGGTACAAGGGGTTGAAGCTTTCTTT. Translation gives CASGLVQGVEAFF.

This clonotype showed up just a few times. The chain is built from TRBV29-1 and TRBJ2-7; D uncertain. V dropped 0 bases and J dropped 5 bases, with 11 bases sitting between them. Germline values: CDR1 SQVTM, CDR2 ANQGSEA. This CDR3 is built from 13 residues. The CDR3 here is CSVEDGQVNEQYF. CDR3 in DNA: TGCAGCGTTGAAGACGGGCAGGTAAACGAGCAGTACTTC.

This sequence joins TRBV20-1 and TRBJ2-3; TRBD2 agrees at 7 bases. The CDR3 length is 16 residues. Germline V gene sequence: CDR1 DFQATT, CDR2 SNEGSKA (reference sequence). After removal of 0 bases from V and 2 bases from J, the junction contained 8 bases not matched to a gene. The CDR3 here is CSARDLWGGITDTQYF. The CDR3 coding sequence is TGCAGTGCTAGAGATCTATGGGGGGGGATCACAGATACGCAGTATTTT.

This clonotype was found a few times. The V and J genes are TRBV7-2 and TRBJ2-3, with D perhaps TRBD2 (5 bases). V lost 2 bases to trimming and J lost 0 bases, with 18 bases between them. Germline V gene sequence: CDR1 SGHTA, CDR2 FQGNSA. The CDR3 length is 18 residues. The CDR3 region is CASSLMRARSPSTDTQYF. Written as DNA, the CDR3 is TGTGCCAGCAGCTTAATGCGGGCCCGCAGCCCCAGCACAGATACGCAGTATTTT.

This clonotype came up a few times. The J gene is TRBJ1-6, the V gene TRBV6-6; D may be TRBD1 (6 bases). V dropped 6 bases and J dropped 7 bases, with 16 bases sitting between them. Germline assignment: CDR1 MNHNY and CDR2 SVGAGI (reference sequence). This CDR3 has 15 residues. This CDR3 reads CASRLRGDMNSPLHF. CDR3 bases: TGTGCCAGCAGACTAAGGGGGGACATGAATTCACCCCTCCACTTT.

The chain employs TRBV7-9 and TRBJ2-3; D may be TRBD2 (6 bases). Per germline, CDR1 SEHNR and CDR2 FQNEAQ (reference sequence). Deletions cut 1 base from V and 5 bases from J, with 10 bases between. CDR3 length: 14 residues. The CDR3, as DNA: TGTGCCAGCAGCTTAGACAGGAGGGGAGATACGCAGTATTTT. Encoded protein: CASSLDRRGDTQYF.

This chain uses TRBV7-6 with TRBJ2-7; tentatively, D is TRBD1 or TRBD2 (5 bases each). Per germline, CDR1 SGHVS and CDR2 FNYEAQ. This CDR3 spans 14 amino acids. The ends were cut back, 5 bases at V and 5 bases at J, with 16 bases in the middle. The CDR3 region is CASSPFAGSNEQYF. CDR3 nucleotide sequence: TGTGCCAGCAGCCCATTCGCAGGGAGCAACGAGCAGTACTTC.

This clonotype showed up many times. This chain links TRBV28 with TRBJ2-5; tentatively, D is TRBD2 (5 bases). The V end was cut by 1 base, the J end by 4 bases, with 10 bases between. The germline V gene encodes CDR1 MDHEN and CDR2 SYDVKM. The CDR3 is 14 residues long. The CDR3 loop reads CASSLLGRGETQYF. In DNA form, the CDR3 reads TGTGCCAGCAGTTTATTAGGTCGGGGAGAGACCCAGTACTTC. The whole variable domain, remainder taken from reference TRBV28 and TRBJ2-5, is DVKVTQSSRYLVKRTGEKVFLECVQDMDHENMFWYRQDPGLGLRLIYFSYDVKMKEKGDIPEGYSVSREKKERFSLILESASTNQTSMYLCASSLLGRGETQYFGPGTRLLVL.

The chain's CDR3 is CASSGGTAMNTEAFF. The CDR3 bases are TGTGCCAGCAGTGGCGGGACCGCTATGAACACTGAAGCTTTCTTT. The chain couples TRBV12-3 or TRBV12-4 to TRBJ1-1; tentatively, D is TRBD1 (5 bases). V shed 5 bases and J shed 0 bases, with 13 bases lying between them. The CDR3 is 15 residues long.